These 2 T cell receptor beta chains came from one sample sequenced in a study of early T cells in non-severe SARS-CoV-2 infection. MiXCR, run by TCRdb on the 5' RACE reads, gives a single entry per CDR3 protein. The sample carries tens of thousands of distinct CDR3 sequences, approximately 6% recorded once. The specimen sequenced was whole blood. The receptor source for this set is an adult who was a healthcare worker with PCR-confirmed SARS-CoV-2 infection or an uninfected control (not recorded which).

This clonotype has just a few counts. V usage is TRBV3-1 and J usage is TRBJ2-2; 8 bases line up with TRBD2. The germline V gene encodes CDR1 LGHDT and CDR2 YNNKEL (reference sequence). V shed 2 bases, J shed 7 bases, and the junction held 3 bases outside the gene matches. The CDR3 sequence is 14 residues long. CDR3: CASSQSGRIGELFF. CDR3 bases: TGTGCCAGCAGCCAAAGCGGGAGAATCGGGGAGCTGTTTTTT.

This clonotype was counted at least ten times. The CDR3 sequence: CSARDRDSAYEQYF. CDR3 nucleotide sequence: TGCAGTGCTAGAGATCGGGACAGCGCCTACGAGCAGTACTTC. V usage is TRBV20-1 and J usage is TRBJ2-7; 7 bases map to TRBD1. With V trimmed by 0 bases and J by 2 bases, 4 bases remained unmatched. This CDR3 region has 14 residues. Germline V gives CDR1 DFQATT, CDR2 SNEGSKA (reference sequence).